A selection of T cell receptor beta chains follows, all from one sample in a study of shared clonotypes between healthy human individuals. Profiled with immunoSEQ multiplex PCR; TCRdb holds only in-frame clones, not every one. The table shows over 2 million clones, with approximately 94% occurring only once. The sequenced sample consisted of naive CD8+ T cells sorted from blood. The receptors originated from a man younger than 35 in good health. Each CDR3 is given without its conserved first and last residue.

v_gene: TRBV2
j_gene: TRBJ1-4
len: 11
CDR3aa: ASIGGTNEKLF

v_gene: TRBV16
j_gene: TRBJ1-5
len: 12
CDR3aa: ASSQSGGNQPQH

v_gene: TRBV28
j_gene: TRBJ1-1
len: 11
CDR3aa: ASSFSMNTEAF

v_gene: TRBV7-9
j_gene: TRBJ1-1
len: 13
CDR3aa: ASSRTDRMNTEAF

v_gene: TRBV30
j_gene: TRBJ2-5
len: 12
CDR3aa: AWSVGLAWETQY

v_gene: TRBV20-1
j_gene: TRBJ1-1
len: 9
CDR3aa: SARAGTEAF

v_gene: TRBV7-7
j_gene: TRBJ2-7
len: 15
CDR3aa: ASAPGSGGQGLNEQY

v_gene: TRBV9
j_gene: TRBJ1-1
len: 12
CDR3aa: ASSAGLINTEAF

v_gene: TRBV6-5
j_gene: TRBJ2-7
len: 11
CDR3aa: ASSYGQSYEQY

v_gene: TRBV11-2
j_gene: TRBJ2-2
len: 13
CDR3aa: ASSLPGGNTGELF

v_gene: TRBV30
j_gene: TRBJ1-1
len: 10
CDR3aa: AWSEMNTEAF

v_gene: TRBV28
j_gene: TRBJ1-1
len: 11
CDR3aa: ASSEQGATEAF

v_gene: TRBV7-9
j_gene: TRBJ2-7
len: 13
CDR3aa: ASSLGASDPYEQY

v_gene: TRBV14
j_gene: TRBJ1-3
len: 13
CDR3aa: ASSQSFSVGNTIY

v_gene: TRBV19
j_gene: TRBJ2-7
len: 13
CDR3aa: ASTPRGQSPYEQY

v_gene: TRBV30
j_gene: TRBJ2-5
len: 11
CDR3aa: AWSVLEGFSQY

v_gene: TRBV5-6
j_gene: TRBJ1-5
len: 12
CDR3aa: ASSPDRGSQPQH

v_gene: TRBV18
j_gene: TRBJ2-7
len: 14
CDR3aa: ASSPAGQGDSYEQY

v_gene: TRBV10-3
j_gene: TRBJ2-2
len: 13
CDR3aa: AISDSGVNTGELF

v_gene: TRBV7-9
j_gene: TRBJ1-2
len: 12
CDR3aa: ASSSGGANYGYT

v_gene: TRBV13
j_gene: TRBJ2-7
len: 12
CDR3aa: ASSPDGKSYEQY

v_gene: TRBV25-1
j_gene: TRBJ1-1
len: 13
CDR3aa: ASSPRDRLNTEAF

v_gene: TRBV6-5
j_gene: TRBJ2-1
len: 13
CDR3aa: ASSYLVDRYNEQF

v_gene: TRBV7-9
j_gene: TRBJ2-2
len: 14
CDR3aa: ASSLVGDLNTGELF

v_gene: TRBV5-1
j_gene: NA
len: 13
CDR3aa: ASSSTGTTHYEQY

v_gene: TRBV25-1
j_gene: TRBJ2-7
len: 15
CDR3aa: ASSEQGQGSLSYEQY

v_gene: TRBV7-2
j_gene: TRBJ2-3
len: 10
CDR3aa: ASSFPTDTQY

v_gene: TRBV28
j_gene: TRBJ1-4
len: 14
CDR3aa: ASSTDREGTNEKLF

v_gene: TRBV6-5
j_gene: TRBJ2-2
len: 13
CDR3aa: ASSYYKGGNGELF